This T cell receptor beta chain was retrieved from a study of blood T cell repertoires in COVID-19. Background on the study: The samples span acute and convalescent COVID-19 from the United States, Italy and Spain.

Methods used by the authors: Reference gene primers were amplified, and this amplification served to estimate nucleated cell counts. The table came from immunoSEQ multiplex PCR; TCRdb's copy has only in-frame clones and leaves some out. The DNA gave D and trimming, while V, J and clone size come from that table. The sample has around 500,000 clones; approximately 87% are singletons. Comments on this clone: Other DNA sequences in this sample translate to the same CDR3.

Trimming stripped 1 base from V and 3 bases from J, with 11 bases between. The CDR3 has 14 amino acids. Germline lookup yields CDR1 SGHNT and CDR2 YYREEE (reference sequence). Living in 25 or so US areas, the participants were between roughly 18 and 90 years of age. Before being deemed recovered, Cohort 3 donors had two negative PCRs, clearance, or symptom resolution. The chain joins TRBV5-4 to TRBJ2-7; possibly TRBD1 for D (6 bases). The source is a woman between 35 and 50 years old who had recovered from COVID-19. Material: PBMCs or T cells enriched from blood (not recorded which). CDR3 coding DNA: TGTGCCAGCAGCTTGCGGCAGGGGAGCTACGAGCAGTACTTC. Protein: CASSLRQGSYEQYF.